This is a list of T cell receptor beta chains from one sample in a study of CD8+ T cells in alopecia areata. Some clones are missing from TCRdb's copy, which holds only in-frame ones; the method was immunoSEQ multiplex PCR. There are 150,000 to 200,000 clones in the sample; approximately 67% occur only once, and 1.3% lies in the top ten. The sequencing used CD4+ T cells sorted from blood, collected between weeks 47 and 50, from a patient treated with tofacitinib. The receptors here all came from a human donor with alopecia areata. CDR3s include the opening cysteine and the closing phenylalanine or tryptophan.

J gene: TRBJ1-2
V gene: TRBV7-9
CDR3 length: 13
CDR3 protein: CASSLMGLYGYTF

J gene: TRBJ2-5
V gene: TRBV7-2
CDR3 length: 12
CDR3 protein: CASSFGQETQYF

J gene: TRBJ2-7
V gene: TRBV6-1
CDR3 length: 16
CDR3 protein: CASSEARGGRRYEQYF

J gene: TRBJ1-4
V gene: TRBV14
CDR3 length: 13
CDR3 protein: CASSRRTNEKLFF

J gene: TRBJ1-4
V gene: TRBV30
CDR3 length: 15
CDR3 protein: CAWSVQGATNEKLFF

J gene: TRBJ1-2
V gene: TRBV29-1
CDR3 length: 17
CDR3 protein: CSVDPVGPGTLIYGYTF

J gene: TRBJ2-3
V gene: TRBV5-1
CDR3 length: 15
CDR3 protein: CASSFQGWSTDTQYF

J gene: TRBJ1-2
V gene: TRBV29-1
CDR3 length: 12
CDR3 protein: CSVTDLNYGYTF

J gene: TRBJ1-6
V gene: TRBV30
CDR3 length: 13
CDR3 protein: CAWSLGAVSPLHF

J gene: TRBJ2-3
V gene: TRBV5-1
CDR3 length: 15
CDR3 protein: CASSLAFKSADTQYF

J gene: TRBJ1-5
V gene: TRBV30
CDR3 length: 13
CDR3 protein: CAWSVRGGQPQHF

J gene: TRBJ1-1
V gene: TRBV6-6
CDR3 length: 15
CDR3 protein: CASSYVARENTEAFF

J gene: TRBJ2-7
V gene: TRBV2
CDR3 length: 13
CDR3 protein: CASSDRLAVEQYF

J gene: TRBJ2-3
V gene: TRBV4-3
CDR3 length: 15
CDR3 protein: CASSQVAGGLDTQYF

J gene: TRBJ2-3
V gene: TRBV5-1
CDR3 length: 13
CDR3 protein: CASSLVEGDTQYF

J gene: TRBJ2-5
V gene: TRBV2
CDR3 length: 14
CDR3 protein: CASSIRQVAETQYF

J gene: TRBJ1-5
V gene: TRBV18
CDR3 length: 13
CDR3 protein: CASSGDGNQPQHF

J gene: TRBJ2-1
V gene: TRBV19
CDR3 length: 16
CDR3 protein: CASSFLAGSSYNEQFF

J gene: TRBJ2-7
V gene: TRBV7-9
CDR3 length: 14
CDR3 protein: CASSLASGDGEQYF

J gene: TRBJ1-2
V gene: TRBV5-1
CDR3 length: 13
CDR3 protein: CASSLSLGGGYTF

J gene: TRBJ1-1
V gene: TRBV29-1
CDR3 length: 13
CDR3 protein: CSVGLLKNTEAFF

J gene: TRBJ1-2
V gene: TRBV29-1
CDR3 length: 13
CDR3 protein: CSVAVGLAYGYTF

J gene: TRBJ1-2
V gene: TRBV30
CDR3 length: 15
CDR3 protein: CAWSPLGGTVYGYTF

J gene: TRBJ2-5
V gene: TRBV29-1
CDR3 length: 13
CDR3 protein: CSVQGAIQETQYF

J gene: TRBJ1-2
V gene: TRBV2
CDR3 length: 13
CDR3 protein: CASSEAPVGGYTF

J gene: TRBJ2-7
V gene: TRBV2
CDR3 length: 13
CDR3 protein: CASSETGNYEQYF

J gene: TRBJ2-6
V gene: TRBV5-6
CDR3 length: 17
CDR3 protein: CASSYLAGPNGANVLTF

J gene: TRBJ2-7
V gene: TRBV4-2
CDR3 length: 13
CDR3 protein: CASSHTTGEPNIF

J gene: TRBJ1-4
V gene: TRBV9
CDR3 length: 14
CDR3 protein: CASSAAGPNEKLFF

J gene: TRBJ2-2
V gene: TRBV29-1
CDR3 length: 18
CDR3 protein: CSVVRWDRVPQGTGELFF

J gene: TRBJ1-1
V gene: TRBV11-2
CDR3 length: 13
CDR3 protein: CASRLTENTEAFF

J gene: TRBJ1-6
V gene: TRBV13
CDR3 length: 18
CDR3 protein: CASSLHPNPAQSGSPLHF

J gene: TRBJ1-1
V gene: TRBV13
CDR3 length: 13
CDR3 protein: CASYGLGGTEAFF

J gene: TRBJ2-3
V gene: TRBV5-1
CDR3 length: 15
CDR3 protein: CASSTGVPITDTQYF

J gene: TRBJ1-2
V gene: TRBV29-1
CDR3 length: 13
CDR3 protein: CSVNRDRVYGYTF

J gene: TRBJ2-7
V gene: TRBV5-6
CDR3 length: 15
CDR3 protein: CASSREAWGAYEQYF

J gene: TRBJ1-1
V gene: TRBV29-1
CDR3 length: 11
CDR3 protein: CSVSRPEVAFF

J gene: TRBJ2-1
V gene: TRBV2
CDR3 length: 14
CDR3 protein: CASSWTSGGGEQFF

J gene: TRBJ1-5
V gene: TRBV5-6
CDR3 length: 15
CDR3 protein: CASSLKRASNQPQHF

J gene: TRBJ2-6
V gene: TRBV30
CDR3 length: 19
CDR3 protein: CACGAALGQRRSGANVLTF

J gene: TRBJ2-1
V gene: TRBV11-2
CDR3 length: 15
CDR3 protein: CASSSGQGAINEQFF

J gene: TRBJ2-1
V gene: TRBV6-1
CDR3 length: 16
CDR3 protein: CASSERLAGAHNEQFF

J gene: TRBJ2-3
V gene: TRBV29-1
CDR3 length: 13
CDR3 protein: CSVRGRSTDTQYF

J gene: TRBJ2-7
V gene: TRBV18
CDR3 length: 12
CDR3 protein: CASSPGSYEQYF

J gene: TRBJ2-3
V gene: TRBV6-5
CDR3 length: 13
CDR3 protein: CASSEVDRATQYF

J gene: TRBJ2-7
V gene: TRBV29-1
CDR3 length: 10
CDR3 protein: CSVGGIEQYF

J gene: TRBJ1-1
V gene: TRBV7-9
CDR3 length: 15
CDR3 protein: CASSHSGQANTEAFF

J gene: TRBJ2-1
V gene: TRBV5-1
CDR3 length: 13
CDR3 protein: CASTGMVGNEQFF